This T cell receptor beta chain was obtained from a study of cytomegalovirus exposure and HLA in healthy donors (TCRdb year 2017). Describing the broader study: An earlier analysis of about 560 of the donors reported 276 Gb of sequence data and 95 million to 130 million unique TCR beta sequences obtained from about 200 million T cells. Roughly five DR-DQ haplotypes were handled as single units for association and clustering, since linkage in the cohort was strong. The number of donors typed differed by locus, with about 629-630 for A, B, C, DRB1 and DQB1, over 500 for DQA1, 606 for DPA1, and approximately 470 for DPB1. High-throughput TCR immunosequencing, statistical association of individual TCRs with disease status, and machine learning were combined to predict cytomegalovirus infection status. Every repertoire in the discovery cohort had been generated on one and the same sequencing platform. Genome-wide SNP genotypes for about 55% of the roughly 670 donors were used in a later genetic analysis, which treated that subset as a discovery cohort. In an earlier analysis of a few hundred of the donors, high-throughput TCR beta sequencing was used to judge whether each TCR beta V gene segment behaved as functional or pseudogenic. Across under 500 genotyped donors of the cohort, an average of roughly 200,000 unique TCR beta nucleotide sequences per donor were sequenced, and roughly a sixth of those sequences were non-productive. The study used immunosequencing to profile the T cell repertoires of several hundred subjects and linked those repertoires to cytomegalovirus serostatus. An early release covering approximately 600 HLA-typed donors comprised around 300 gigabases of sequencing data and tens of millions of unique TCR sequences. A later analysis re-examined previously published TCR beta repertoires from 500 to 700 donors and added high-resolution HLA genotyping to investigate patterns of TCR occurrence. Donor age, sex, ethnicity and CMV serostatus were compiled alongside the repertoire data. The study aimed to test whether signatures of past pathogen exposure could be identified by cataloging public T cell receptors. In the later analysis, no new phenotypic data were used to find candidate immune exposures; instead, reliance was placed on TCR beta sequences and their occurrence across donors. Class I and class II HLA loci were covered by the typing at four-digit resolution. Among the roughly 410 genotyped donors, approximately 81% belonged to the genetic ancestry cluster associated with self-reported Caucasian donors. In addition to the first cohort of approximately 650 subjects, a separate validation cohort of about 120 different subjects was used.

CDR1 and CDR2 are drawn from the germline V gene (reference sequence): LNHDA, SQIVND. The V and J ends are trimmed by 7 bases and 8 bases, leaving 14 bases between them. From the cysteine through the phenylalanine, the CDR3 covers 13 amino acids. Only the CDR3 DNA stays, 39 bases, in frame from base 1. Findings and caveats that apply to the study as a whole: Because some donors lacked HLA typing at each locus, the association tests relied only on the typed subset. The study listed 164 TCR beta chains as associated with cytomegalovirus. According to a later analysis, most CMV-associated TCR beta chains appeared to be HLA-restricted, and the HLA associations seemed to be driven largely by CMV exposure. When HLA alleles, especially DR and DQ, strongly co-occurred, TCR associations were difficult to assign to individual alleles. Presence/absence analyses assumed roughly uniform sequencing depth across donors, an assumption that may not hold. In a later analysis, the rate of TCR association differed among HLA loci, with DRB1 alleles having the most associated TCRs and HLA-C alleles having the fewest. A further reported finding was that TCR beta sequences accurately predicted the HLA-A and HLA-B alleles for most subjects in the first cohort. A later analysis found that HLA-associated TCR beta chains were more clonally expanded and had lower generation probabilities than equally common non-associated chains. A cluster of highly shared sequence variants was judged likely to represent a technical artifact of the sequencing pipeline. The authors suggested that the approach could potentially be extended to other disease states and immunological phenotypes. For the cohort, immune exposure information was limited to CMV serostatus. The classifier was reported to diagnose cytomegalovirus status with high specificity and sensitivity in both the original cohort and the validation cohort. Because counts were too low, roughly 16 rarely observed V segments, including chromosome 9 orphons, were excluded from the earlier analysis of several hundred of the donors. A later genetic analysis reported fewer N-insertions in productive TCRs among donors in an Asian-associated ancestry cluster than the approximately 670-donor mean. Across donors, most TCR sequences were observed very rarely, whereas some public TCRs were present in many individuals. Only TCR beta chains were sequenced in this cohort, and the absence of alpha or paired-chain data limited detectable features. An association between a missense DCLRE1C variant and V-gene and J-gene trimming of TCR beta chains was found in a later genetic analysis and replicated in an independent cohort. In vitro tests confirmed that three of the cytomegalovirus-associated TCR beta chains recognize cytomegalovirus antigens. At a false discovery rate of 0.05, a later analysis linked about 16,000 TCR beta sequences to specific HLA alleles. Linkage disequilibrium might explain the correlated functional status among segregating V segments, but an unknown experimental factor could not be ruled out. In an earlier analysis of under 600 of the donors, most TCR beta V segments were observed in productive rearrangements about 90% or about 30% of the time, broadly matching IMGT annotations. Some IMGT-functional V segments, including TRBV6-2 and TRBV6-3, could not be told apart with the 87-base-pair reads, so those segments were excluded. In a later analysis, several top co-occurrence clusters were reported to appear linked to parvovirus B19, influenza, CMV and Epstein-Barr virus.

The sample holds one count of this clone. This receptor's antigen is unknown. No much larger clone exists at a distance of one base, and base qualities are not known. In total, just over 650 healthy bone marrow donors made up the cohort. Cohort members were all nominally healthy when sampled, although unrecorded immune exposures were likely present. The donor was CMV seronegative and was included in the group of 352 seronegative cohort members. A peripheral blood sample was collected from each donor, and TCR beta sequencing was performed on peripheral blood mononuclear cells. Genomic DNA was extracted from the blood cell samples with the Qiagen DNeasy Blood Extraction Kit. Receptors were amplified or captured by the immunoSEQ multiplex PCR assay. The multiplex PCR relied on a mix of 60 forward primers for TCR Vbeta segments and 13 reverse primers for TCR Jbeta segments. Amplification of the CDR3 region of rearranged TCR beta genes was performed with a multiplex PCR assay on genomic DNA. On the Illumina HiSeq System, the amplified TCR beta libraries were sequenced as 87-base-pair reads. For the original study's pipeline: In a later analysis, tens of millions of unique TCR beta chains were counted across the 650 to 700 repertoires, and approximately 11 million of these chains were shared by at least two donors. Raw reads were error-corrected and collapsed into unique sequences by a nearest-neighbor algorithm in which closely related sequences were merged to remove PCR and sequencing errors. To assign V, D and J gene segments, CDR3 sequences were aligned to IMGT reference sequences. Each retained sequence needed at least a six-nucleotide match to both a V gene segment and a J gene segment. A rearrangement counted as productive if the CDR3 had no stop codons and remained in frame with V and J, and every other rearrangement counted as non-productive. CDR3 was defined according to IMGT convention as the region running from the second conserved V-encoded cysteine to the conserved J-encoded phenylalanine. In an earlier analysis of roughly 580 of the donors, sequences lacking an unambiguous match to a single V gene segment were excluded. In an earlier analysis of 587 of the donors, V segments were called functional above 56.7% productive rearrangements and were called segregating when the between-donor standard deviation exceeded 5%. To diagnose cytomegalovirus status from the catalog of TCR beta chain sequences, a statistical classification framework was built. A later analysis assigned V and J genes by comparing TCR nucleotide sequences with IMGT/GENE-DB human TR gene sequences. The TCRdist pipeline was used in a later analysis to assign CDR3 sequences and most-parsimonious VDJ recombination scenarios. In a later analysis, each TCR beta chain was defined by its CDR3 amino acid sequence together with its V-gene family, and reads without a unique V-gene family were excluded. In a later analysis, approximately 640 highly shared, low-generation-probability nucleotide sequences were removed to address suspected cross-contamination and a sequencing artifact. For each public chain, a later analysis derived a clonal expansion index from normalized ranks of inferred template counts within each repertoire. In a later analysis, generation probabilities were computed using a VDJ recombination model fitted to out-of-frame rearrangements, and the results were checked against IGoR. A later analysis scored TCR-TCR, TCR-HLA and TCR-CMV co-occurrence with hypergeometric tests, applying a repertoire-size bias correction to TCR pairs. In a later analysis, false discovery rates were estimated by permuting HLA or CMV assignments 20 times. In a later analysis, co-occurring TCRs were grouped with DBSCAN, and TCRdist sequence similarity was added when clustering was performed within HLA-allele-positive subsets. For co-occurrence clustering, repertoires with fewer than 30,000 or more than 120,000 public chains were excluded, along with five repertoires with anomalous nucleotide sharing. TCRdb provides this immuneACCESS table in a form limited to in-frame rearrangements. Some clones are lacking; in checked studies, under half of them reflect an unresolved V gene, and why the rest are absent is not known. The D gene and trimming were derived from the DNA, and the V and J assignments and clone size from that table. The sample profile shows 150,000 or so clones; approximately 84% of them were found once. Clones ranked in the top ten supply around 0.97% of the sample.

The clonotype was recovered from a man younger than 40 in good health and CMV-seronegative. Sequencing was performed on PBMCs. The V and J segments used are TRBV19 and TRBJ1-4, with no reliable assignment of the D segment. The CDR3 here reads CASTVQGAEKLFF. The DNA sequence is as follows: TGTGCCAGTACCGTCCAAGGAGCCGAAAAACTGTTTTTT.